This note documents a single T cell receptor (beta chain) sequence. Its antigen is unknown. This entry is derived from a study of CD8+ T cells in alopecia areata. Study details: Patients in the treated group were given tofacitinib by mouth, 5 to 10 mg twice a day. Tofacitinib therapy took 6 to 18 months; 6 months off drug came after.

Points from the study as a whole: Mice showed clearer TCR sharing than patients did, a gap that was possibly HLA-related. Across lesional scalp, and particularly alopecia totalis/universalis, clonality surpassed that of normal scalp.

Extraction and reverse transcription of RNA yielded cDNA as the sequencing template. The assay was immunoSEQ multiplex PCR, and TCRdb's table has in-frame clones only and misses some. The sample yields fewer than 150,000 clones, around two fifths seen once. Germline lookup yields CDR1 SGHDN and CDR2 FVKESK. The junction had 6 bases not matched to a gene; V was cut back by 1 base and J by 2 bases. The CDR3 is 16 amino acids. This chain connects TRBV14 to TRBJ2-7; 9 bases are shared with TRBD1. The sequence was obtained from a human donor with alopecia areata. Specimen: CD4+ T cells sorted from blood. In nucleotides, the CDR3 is TGTGCCAGCAGCCAAGCTTCGGGACAGGGAGCCTACGAGCAGTACTTC. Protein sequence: CASSQASGQGAYEQYF.